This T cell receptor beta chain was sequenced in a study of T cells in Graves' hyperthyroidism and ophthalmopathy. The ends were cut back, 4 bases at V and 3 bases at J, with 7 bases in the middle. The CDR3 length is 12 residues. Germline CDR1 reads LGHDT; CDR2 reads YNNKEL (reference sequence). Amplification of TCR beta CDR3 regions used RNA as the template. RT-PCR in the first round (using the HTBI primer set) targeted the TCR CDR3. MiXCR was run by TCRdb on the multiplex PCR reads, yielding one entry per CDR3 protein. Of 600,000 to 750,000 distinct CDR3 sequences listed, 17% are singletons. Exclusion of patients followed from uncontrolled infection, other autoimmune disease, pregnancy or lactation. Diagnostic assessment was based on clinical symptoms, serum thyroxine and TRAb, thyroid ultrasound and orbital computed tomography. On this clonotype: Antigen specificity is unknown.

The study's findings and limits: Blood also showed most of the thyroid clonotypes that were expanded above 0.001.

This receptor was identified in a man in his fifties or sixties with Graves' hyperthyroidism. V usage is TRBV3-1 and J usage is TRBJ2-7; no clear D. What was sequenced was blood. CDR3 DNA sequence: TGTGCCAGCAGCCGAGAGCTCTACGAGCAGTACTTC. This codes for CASSRELYEQYF.